Below, 26 T cell receptor beta chains from the same sample are listed, as sequenced in a study of cytomegalovirus exposure and HLA in healthy donors. In the PCR, 60 Vbeta and 13 Jbeta primers were used. Sequencing used immunoSEQ multiplex PCR; TCRdb keeps in-frame clones, though not all of them. This table has 160,000 or so clones, 70% to 85% appearing once. Sequencing was performed on PBMCs. Source of these receptors: a man in his forties in good health and CMV-seronegative.

This chain connects TRBV18 to TRBJ1-1; 7 positions match TRBD1. The CDR3 runs to 15 residues. Germline V CDR1 and CDR2: KGHSH, LQKENI. Trimming removed 0 bases from V and 1 base from J; junction bases left unmatched: 2. DNA for the CDR3: TGTGCCAGCTCACCACCCACAGGGGAGAACACTGAAGCTTTCTTT. It translates to CASSPPTGENTEAFF.

V is TRBV15 and J is TRBJ2-1; TRBD2 aligns across 7 bases. CDR1 and CDR2 from the germline V gene are LNHNV and YYDKDF (reference sequence). This CDR3 has 17 amino acids. The J segment lost 0 bases and the V segment lost 0 bases, leaving 5 bases of the junction unmatched. The CDR3 nucleotides read TGTGCCACCAGCAGAGATGCAGGCGGGAGCTCCTACAATGAGCAGTTCTTC. It encodes CATSRDAGGSSYNEQFF.

The chain is built from TRBV7-2 and TRBJ2-7, with D possibly TRBD1 on 6 matching bases. Germline lookup yields CDR1 SGHTA and CDR2 FQGNSA. The V and J ends lost 7 bases and 7 bases respectively, with 14 bases between them. The length of the CDR3 is 12 residues. This chain's CDR3 is CASTGTTGEQYF. The CDR3 nucleotides are TGTGCCAGCACCGGGACAACGGGGGAGCAGTACTTC.

The chain has TRBV5-1 and TRBJ2-7; 10 positions match TRBD2. V was clipped by 2 bases and J by 5 bases; unmatched bases: 13. CDR1 SGHRS and CDR2 YFSETQ come from the germline V gene. The CDR3 loop spans 17 amino acids. This chain's CDR3 is CASSFASGRSSLNEQYF. CDR3 nucleotides: TGCGCCAGCAGCTTTGCTAGCGGGAGAAGTTCTCTGAACGAGCAGTACTTC. The full variable domain, its missing parts supplied by reference TRBV5-1 and TRBJ2-7, is KAGVTQTPRYLIKTRGQQVTLSCSPISGHRSVSWYQQTPGQGLQFLFEYFSETQRNKGNFPGRFSGRQFSNSRSEMNVSTLELGDSALYLCASSFASGRSSLNEQYFGPGTRLTVT.

CDR3 DNA: TGTGCCAGCAGTTTGCAGGGGAACACTGAAGCTTTCTTT. Protein product: CASSLQGNTEAFF. V usage is TRBV6-5 and J usage is TRBJ1-1; possibly TRBD1 for D (5 bases). This CDR3 has 13 amino acids. Germline CDR1 and CDR2: MNHEY and SVGAGI. The V and J ends lost 4 bases and 1 base respectively, with 7 bases between them.

This clone has only one observation. The chain joins TRBV4-1 to TRBJ2-3, with D possibly being TRBD2 (6 bases). This CDR3 has 15 residues. V was clipped by 2 bases and J by 2 bases, with 11 bases between them. Per germline, CDR1 MGHRA and CDR2 YSYEKL. As DNA, the CDR3 is TGCGCCAGCAGCCAACTAGCGACGCTCACAGATACGCAGTATTTT. As protein: CASSQLATLTDTQYF.

The rearrangement links TRBV2 to TRBJ2-5; 7 bases align to TRBD2. This CDR3 is 12 amino acids long. CDR1 is SNHLY, CDR2 FYNNEI, per germline. V shed 9 bases, J shed 5 bases, and the junction held 6 bases outside the gene matches. In DNA form, the CDR3 reads TGTGCCAGTACTAGCGACCGGGAGACCCAGTACTTC. It specifies CASTSDRETQYF.

The chain has TRBV7-2 and TRBJ2-5; TRBD2 matches at 9 bases. TRBJ2-7 matches the DNA end more closely, so the J call is doubtful. CDR3 length equals 14 residues. CDR1 SGHTA and CDR2 FQGNSA come from the germline V gene. CDR3 protein: CASNISGSKGEQYF. For the CDR3, the DNA is TGTGCCAGCAACATTAGCGGGAGTAAAGGCGAGCAGTACTTC.

This chain uses TRBV11-3 with TRBJ2-1; D is perhaps TRBD2 (6 bases). CDR1 is SGHNT and CDR2 is YENEEA in the germline V gene. Trimming took 3 bases from V and 3 from J, leaving 12 bases between them. The CDR3 runs to 15 residues. The CDR3: CASSFSGVNYNEQFF. As DNA, the CDR3 is TGTGCCAGCAGCTTTTCGGGAGTTAACTACAATGAGCAGTTCTTC.

V gene TRBV5-6 combines with J gene TRBJ1-5; 11 nucleotides align to TRBD1. The CDR3 consists of 16 residues. Germline loops: CDR1 SGHDT, CDR2 YYEEEE. Trimming cost V 4 bases and J 6 bases; bases outside gene matches: 9. The CDR3 region has the DNA TGTGCCAGCAGCCGGGGGACAGGGGGAAGAGGTCAGCCCCAGCATTTT. This encodes CASSRGTGGRGQPQHF.

V gene TRBV5-1 combines with J gene TRBJ2-1; perhaps TRBD1 as D (6 bases). The V gene's germline CDR1 is SGHRS and CDR2 YFSETQ. The length of the CDR3 is 15 residues. The V and J ends lost 3 bases and 4 bases respectively, with 14 bases between them. The DNA for the CDR3 is TGCGCCAGCAGCTCACCGGGACAAACGTACAATGAGCAGTTCTTC. Translated, it gives CASSSPGQTYNEQFF.

The chain employs TRBV7-2 and TRBJ2-3; no clear D gene. This CDR3 comprises 13 residues. The V end lost 5 bases, the J end lost 10 bases, and 16 bases lay between the germline ends. The germline gives CDR1 SGHTA, CDR2 FQGNSA. The CDR3 nucleotides read TGTGCCAGCAGCGGAGCCCTGGCAACTTCGCAGTATTTT. Protein sequence: CASSGALATSQYF.

The rearrangement uses TRBV6-5 and TRBJ2-4; the D gene is possibly TRBD2 (6 bases). The CDR3 loop spans 14 amino acids. Germline V gene lookup returns CDR1 MNHEY and CDR2 SVGAGI. V lost 6 bases and J lost 7, with 16 bases in between. Here the CDR3 DNA reads TGTGCCAGCAGCAGATGGGACTCAAGGAACATTCAGTACTTC. Translating it yields CASSRWDSRNIQYF.

This rearrangement joins TRBV6-1 to TRBJ2-7; 9 positions agree with TRBD2. The length of the CDR3 is 15 residues. V shed 4 bases and J 7 bases; nucleotides not matched to a gene: 11. Germline CDR1 MNHNS, CDR2 SASEGT. The CDR3 here is CASSVEREVGWEQYF. In DNA form, the CDR3 reads TGTGCCAGCAGTGTGGAGCGGGAGGTCGGATGGGAGCAGTACTTC.

The chain recombines TRBV4-2 with TRBJ2-1; D gene uncertain. Germline values: CDR1 LGHNA, CDR2 YNFKEQ. The length of the CDR3 is 12 residues. Trimming removed 0 bases from V and 10 bases from J, with 7 bases in between. The CDR3 is CASSQDTREQFF. In DNA form, the CDR3 reads TGTGCCAGCAGCCAAGATACGAGAGAGCAGTTCTTC.

The V and J genes are TRBV19 and TRBJ2-4; TRBD1 aligns across 9 bases. The CDR3 runs 18 residues. Looked up from germline, CDR1 is LNHDA and CDR2 is SQIVND (reference sequence). The V segment lost 6 bases and the J segment 8 bases; nucleotides outside the gene matches: 20. CDR3 protein: CASSPKGTGIAFWDIQYF. The CDR3 DNA reads TGTGCCAGTAGCCCCAAAGGGACAGGGATAGCCTTCTGGGACATTCAGTACTTC.

Concerning this clone itself: One end of the junction is discordant with germline, which a read error may explain. This chain links TRBV30 with TRBJ2-4; weak D call: TRBD2 (7 bases). Germline CDR1 GTSNPN, CDR2 SVGIG (reference sequence). The CDR3 length is 15 residues. This chain's CDR3 is CAMEGGLLAKNSQYF. Here the CDR3 DNA reads TGTGCCATGGAGGGGGGACTACTAGCCAAAAACAGTCAGTACTTC.

This chain links TRBV11-3 with TRBJ2-3, with 8 bases that match TRBD1. The CDR3 covers 16 residues. Unmatched junction bases numbered 11, after V lost 5 bases and J lost 4 bases. The germline CDR1 and CDR2 sequences are SGHNT and YENEEA. CDR3: CASSTRTGQMADTQYF. The DNA for the CDR3 is TGTGCCAGCAGCACAAGGACAGGGCAAATGGCAGATACGCAGTATTTT.

The CDR3 region is CASTSDTANYGYTF. In nucleotides, the CDR3 is TGTGCCAGCACCTCGGACACGGCTAACTATGGCTACACCTTC. The chain joins TRBV9 to TRBJ1-2, with TRBD1 as a possible D gene (5 bases). CDR3 length equals 14 residues. V was trimmed by 6 bases and J by 0 bases, leaving 12 bases between them. Germline V gene lookup returns CDR1 SGDLS and CDR2 YYNGEE.

The rearrangement uses TRBV7-8 and TRBJ2-1; unclear D gene. The CDR3 extends over 14 amino acids. Germline assignment: CDR1 SGHVS and CDR2 FQNEAQ. Trimming pared 8 bases from V and 4 bases from J, leaving 15 bases between. CDR3 in DNA: TGTGCCAGCTCCGCGCAATTCCGGTACAATGAGCAGTTCTTC. Amino acids: CASSAQFRYNEQFF. The full variable domain, completed using reference TRBV7-8 and TRBJ2-1, is GAGVSQSPRYKVAKRGQDVALRCDPISGHVSLFWYQQALGQGPEFLTYFQNEAQLDKSGLPSDRFFAERPEGSVSTLKIQRTQQEDSAVYLCASSAQFRYNEQFFGPGTRLTVL.

This chain uses TRBV6-6 with TRBJ1-2; 8 positions agree with TRBD1. V lost 4 bases to trimming and J lost 0 bases; unmatched junction nucleotides: 4. Germline V gene data show CDR1 as MNHNY and CDR2 as SVGAGI (reference sequence). This CDR3 has 15 residues. The CDR3 loop reads CASSWDRTTNYGYTF. CDR3 bases: TGTGCCAGCAGTTGGGACAGGACTACTAACTATGGCTACACCTTC.

The chain combines TRBV4-1 with TRBJ1-4; weak D call: TRBD1 (5 bases). The germline V gene encodes CDR1 MGHRA and CDR2 YSYEKL. The CDR3 has 15 amino acids. V was cut by 1 base and J by 6 bases, with 12 bases left in between. The DNA for the CDR3 is TGCGCCAGCAGCCAAGTTACAGGCGTTTATGAAAAACTGTTTTTT. Amino acid sequence: CASSQVTGVYEKLFF.

The chain couples TRBV5-6 to TRBJ2-7; TRBD2 matches 8 bases. CDR3 size: 16 residues. V was clipped by 4 bases and J by 2 bases; unmatched bases: 11. The germline V gene encodes CDR1 SGHDT and CDR2 YYEEEE. CDR3 protein: CASSGLAGRLAYEQYF. CDR3 DNA: TGTGCCAGCAGCGGGTTAGCGGGGAGACTCGCCTACGAGCAGTACTTC.

The CDR3 loop reads CASSYSQRRGSYEQYF. As DNA, the CDR3 is TGTGCCAGCAGCTACTCACAGAGGCGGGGCTCCTACGAGCAGTACTTC. V is TRBV5-4 and J is TRBJ2-7; D perhaps matches TRBD2 (6 bases). The CDR3 length is 16 residues. The V gene lost 3 bases and the J gene lost 0 bases, with 16 bases spanning the gap. Germline-derived CDR1 and CDR2 are SGHNT and YYREEE (reference sequence). The full variable domain, in which reference TRBV5-4 and TRBJ2-7 provide the parts outside the CDR3, is ETGVTQSPTHLIKTRGQQVTLRCSSQSGHNTVSWYQQALGQGPQFIFQYYREEENGRGNFPPRFSGLQFPNYSSELNVNALELDDSALYLCASSYSQRRGSYEQYFGPGTRLTVT.

The rearrangement joins TRBV18 to TRBJ2-7; the D gene is possibly TRBD2 (6 bases). The CDR3 consists of 18 residues. Deletions cut 1 base from V and 0 bases from J, with 19 bases between. In germline, CDR1 is KGHSH, CDR2 LQKENI. CDR3: CASSPLGQPAGASYEQYF. The CDR3 region has the DNA TGTGCCAGCTCACCACTCGGGCAGCCAGCGGGTGCCTCCTACGAGCAGTACTTC.

The rearrangement joins TRBV18 to TRBJ2-3, with TRBD1 matching over 8 bases. This CDR3 spans 15 amino acids. Germline loops: CDR1 KGHSH, CDR2 LQKENI. The J segment lost 8 bases and the V segment lost 3 bases, leaving 10 bases of the junction unmatched. CDR3 sequence: CASSPGQAGRGTQYF. CDR3 sequence (DNA): TGTGCCAGCTCACCGGGACAGGCGGGAAGGGGTACGCAGTATTTT. Together with reference TRBV18 and TRBJ2-3, the CDR3 gives the full variable domain: NAGVMQNPRHLVRRRGQEARLRCSPMKGHSHVYWYRQLPEEGLKFMVYLQKENIIDESGMPKERFSAEFPKEGPSILRIQQVVRGDSAAYFCASSPGQAGRGTQYFGPGTRLTVL.